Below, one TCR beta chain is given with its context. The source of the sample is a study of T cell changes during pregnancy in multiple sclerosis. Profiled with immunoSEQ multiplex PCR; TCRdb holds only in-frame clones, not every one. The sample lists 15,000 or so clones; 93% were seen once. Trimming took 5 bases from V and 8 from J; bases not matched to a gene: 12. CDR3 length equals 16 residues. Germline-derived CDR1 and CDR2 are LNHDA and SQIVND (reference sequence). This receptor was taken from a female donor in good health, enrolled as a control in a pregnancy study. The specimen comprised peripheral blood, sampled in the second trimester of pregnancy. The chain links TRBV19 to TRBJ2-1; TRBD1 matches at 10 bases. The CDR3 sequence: CASSLRPGQGPYEQFF. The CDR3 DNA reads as TGTGCCAGTAGTCTGCGCCCGGGACAGGGGCCGTATGAGCAGTTCTTC.